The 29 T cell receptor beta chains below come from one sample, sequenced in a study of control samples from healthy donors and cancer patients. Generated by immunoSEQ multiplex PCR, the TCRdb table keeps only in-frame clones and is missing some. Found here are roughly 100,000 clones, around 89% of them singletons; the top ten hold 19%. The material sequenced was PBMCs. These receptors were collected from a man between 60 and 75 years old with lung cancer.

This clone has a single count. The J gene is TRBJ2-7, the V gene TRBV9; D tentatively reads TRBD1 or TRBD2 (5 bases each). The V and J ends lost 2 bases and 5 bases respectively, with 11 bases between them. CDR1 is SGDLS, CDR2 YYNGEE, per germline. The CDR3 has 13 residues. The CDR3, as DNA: TGTGCCAGCAGCGTTAGGGGAGATGACGAGCAGTACTTC. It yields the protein CASSVRGDDEQYF. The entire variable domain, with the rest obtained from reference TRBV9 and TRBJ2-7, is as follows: DSGVTQTPKHLITATGQRVTLRCSPRSGDLSVYWYQQSLDQGLQFLIQYYNGEERAKGNILERFSAQQFPDLHSELNLSSLELGDSALYFCASSVRGDDEQYFGPGTRLTVT.

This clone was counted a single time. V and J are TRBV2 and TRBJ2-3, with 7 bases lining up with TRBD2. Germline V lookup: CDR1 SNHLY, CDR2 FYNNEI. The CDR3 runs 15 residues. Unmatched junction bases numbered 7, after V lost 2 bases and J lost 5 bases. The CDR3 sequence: CASSETGSSGDTQYF. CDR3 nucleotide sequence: TGTGCCAGCAGTGAAACAGGCTCTAGCGGAGATACGCAGTATTTT.

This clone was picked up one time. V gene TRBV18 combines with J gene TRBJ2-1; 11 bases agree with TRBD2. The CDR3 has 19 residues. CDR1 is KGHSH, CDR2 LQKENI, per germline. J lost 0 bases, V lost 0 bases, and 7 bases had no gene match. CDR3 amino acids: CASSPPASGGTSSYNEQFF. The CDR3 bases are TGTGCCAGCTCACCACCGGCTAGCGGGGGGACTAGCTCCTACAATGAGCAGTTCTTC.

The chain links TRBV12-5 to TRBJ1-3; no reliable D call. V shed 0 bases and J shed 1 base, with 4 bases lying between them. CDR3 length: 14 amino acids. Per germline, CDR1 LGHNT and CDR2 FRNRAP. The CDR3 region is CASGLVGSGNTIYF. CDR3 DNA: TGTGCTAGTGGTTTGGTAGGGTCTGGAAACACCATATATTTT.

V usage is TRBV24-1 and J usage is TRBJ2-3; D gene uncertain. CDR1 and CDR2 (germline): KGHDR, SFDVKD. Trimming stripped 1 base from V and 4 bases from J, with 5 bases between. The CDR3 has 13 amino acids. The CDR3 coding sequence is TGTGCCACCAGTGATTTTGAAGCAGATACGCAGTATTTT. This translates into CATSDFEADTQYF.

The CDR3 loop reads CAISDRGQEGTDTQYF. The CDR3 coding sequence is TGTGCCATCAGTGATCGGGGGCAGGAGGGCACAGATACGCAGTATTTT. The chain joins TRBV10-3 to TRBJ2-3; the D call may be TRBD1 or TRBD2 (6 bases each). V shed 3 bases and J shed 1 base, with 14 bases lying between them. Germline-derived CDR1 and CDR2 are ENHRY and SYGVKD. CDR3 size: 16 residues.

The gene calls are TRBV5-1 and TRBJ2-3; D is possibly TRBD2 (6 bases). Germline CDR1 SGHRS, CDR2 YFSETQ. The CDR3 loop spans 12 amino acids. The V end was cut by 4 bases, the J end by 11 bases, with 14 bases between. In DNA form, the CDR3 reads TGCGCCAGCAGCCCGGAGGGGCGCGGGCAGTATTTT. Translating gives CASSPEGRGQYF.

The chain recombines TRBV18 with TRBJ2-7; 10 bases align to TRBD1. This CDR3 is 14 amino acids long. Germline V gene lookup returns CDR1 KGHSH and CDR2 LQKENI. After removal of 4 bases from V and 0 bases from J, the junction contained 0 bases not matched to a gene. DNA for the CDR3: TGTGCCAGCTCACGGGACAGGGGCTCCTACGAGCAGTACGTC. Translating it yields CASSRDRGSYEQYV.

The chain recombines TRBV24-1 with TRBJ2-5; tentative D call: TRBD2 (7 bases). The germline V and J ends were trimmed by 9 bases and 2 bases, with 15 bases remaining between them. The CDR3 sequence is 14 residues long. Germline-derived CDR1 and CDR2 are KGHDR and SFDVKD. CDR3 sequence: CATGGAGAQETQYF. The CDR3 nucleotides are TGTGCCACCGGGGGGGCAGGGGCGCAAGAGACCCAGTACTTC.

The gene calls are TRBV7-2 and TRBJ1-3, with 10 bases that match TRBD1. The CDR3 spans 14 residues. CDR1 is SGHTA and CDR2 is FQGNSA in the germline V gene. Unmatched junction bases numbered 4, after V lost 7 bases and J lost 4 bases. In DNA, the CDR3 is TGTGCCAGCAAGGGACAGGGGTACGGAAACACCATATATTTT. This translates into CASKGQGYGNTIYF.

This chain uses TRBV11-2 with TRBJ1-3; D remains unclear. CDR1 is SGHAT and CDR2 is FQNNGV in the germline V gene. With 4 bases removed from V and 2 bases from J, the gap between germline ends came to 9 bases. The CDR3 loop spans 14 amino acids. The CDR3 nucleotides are TGTGCCAGCAGCTCAAGACTGACTGGAAACACCATATATTTT. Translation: CASSSRLTGNTIYF.

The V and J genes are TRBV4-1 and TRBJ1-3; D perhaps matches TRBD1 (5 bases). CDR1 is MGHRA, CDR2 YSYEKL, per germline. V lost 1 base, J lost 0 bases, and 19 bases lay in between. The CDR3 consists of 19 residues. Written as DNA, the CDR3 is TGCGCCAGCAGCCAAGGCAAGGAGGGGTCCCCTTACTCTGGAAACACCATATATTTT. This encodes CASSQGKEGSPYSGNTIYF.

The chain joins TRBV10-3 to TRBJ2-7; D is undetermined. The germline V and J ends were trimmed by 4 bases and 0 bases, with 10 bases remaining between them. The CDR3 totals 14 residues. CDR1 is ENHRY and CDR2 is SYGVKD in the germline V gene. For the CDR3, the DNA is TGTGCCATCAGTGCTTCTTTAACCTCCTACGAGCAGTACTTC. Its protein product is CAISASLTSYEQYF.

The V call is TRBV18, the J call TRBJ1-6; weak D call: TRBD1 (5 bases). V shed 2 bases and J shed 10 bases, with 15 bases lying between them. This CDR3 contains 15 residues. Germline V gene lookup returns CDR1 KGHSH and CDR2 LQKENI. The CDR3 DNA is TGTGCCAGCTCACCAATGGGGCAGGGTGGATCACCCCTCCACTTT. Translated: CASSPMGQGGSPLHF.

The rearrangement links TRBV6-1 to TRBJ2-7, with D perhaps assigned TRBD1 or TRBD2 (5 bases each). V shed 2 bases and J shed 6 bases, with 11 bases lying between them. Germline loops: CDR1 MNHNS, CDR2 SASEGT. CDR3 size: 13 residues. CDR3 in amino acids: CASSERVGTEQYV. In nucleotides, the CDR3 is TGTGCCAGCAGTGAACGGGTAGGGACCGAGCAGTACGTC.

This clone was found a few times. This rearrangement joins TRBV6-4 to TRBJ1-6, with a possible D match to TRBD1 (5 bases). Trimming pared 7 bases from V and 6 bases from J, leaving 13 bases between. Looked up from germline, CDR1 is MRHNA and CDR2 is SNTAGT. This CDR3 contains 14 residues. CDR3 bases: TGTGCCAGCACCGAGGGGCATCCTAATTCACCCCTCCACTTT. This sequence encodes CASTEGHPNSPLHF.

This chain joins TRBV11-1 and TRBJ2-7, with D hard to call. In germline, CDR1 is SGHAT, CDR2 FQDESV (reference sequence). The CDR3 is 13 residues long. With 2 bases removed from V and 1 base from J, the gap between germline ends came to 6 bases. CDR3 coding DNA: TGTGCCAGCAGCTTAAGGGTTTCCTACGAGCAGTACTTC. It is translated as CASSLRVSYEQYF.

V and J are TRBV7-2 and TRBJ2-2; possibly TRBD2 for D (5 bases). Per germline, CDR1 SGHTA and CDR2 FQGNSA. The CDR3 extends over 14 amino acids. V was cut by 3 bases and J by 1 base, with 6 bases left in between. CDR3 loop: CASSFGGNTGELFF. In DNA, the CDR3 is TGTGCCAGCAGCTTTGGAGGGAACACCGGGGAGCTGTTTTTT. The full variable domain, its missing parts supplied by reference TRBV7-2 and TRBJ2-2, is GAGVSQSPSNKVTEKGKDVELRCDPISGHTALYWYRQSLGQGLEFLIYFQGNSAPDKSGLPSDRFSAERTGGSVSTLTIQRTQQEDSAVYLCASSFGGNTGELFFGEGSRLTVL.

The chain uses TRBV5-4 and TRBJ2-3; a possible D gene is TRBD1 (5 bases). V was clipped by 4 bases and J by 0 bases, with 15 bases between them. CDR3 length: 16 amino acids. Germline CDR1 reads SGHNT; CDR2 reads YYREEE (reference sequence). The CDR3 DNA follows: TGTGCCAGCAGCGTAGACAGAGAACTAAGCACAGATACGCAGTATTTT. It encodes CASSVDRELSTDTQYF. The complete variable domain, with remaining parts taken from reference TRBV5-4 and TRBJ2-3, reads ETGVTQSPTHLIKTRGQQVTLRCSSQSGHNTVSWYQQALGQGPQFIFQYYREEENGRGNFPPRFSGLQFPNYSSELNVNALELDDSALYLCASSVDRELSTDTQYFGPGTRLTVL.

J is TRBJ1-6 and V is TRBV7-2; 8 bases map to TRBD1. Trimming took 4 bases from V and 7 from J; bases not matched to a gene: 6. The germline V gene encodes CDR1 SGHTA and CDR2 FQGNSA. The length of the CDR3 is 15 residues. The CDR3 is CASSSPTGDNSPLHF. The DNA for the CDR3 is TGTGCCAGCAGCTCCCCGACAGGGGACAATTCACCCCTCCACTTT.

The CDR3 region is CASRLQNAEAFF. The DNA for the CDR3 is TGTGCCAGCAGACTGCAAAACGCTGAAGCTTTCTTT. V gene TRBV6-6 combines with J gene TRBJ1-1; D gene uncertain. There are 12 residues in the CDR3. Germline values: CDR1 MNHNY, CDR2 SVGAGI (reference sequence). The V gene lost 6 bases and the J gene lost 6 bases, with 11 bases spanning the gap.

The CDR3 DNA reads TGCGCCAGCAGCTCCTCCGGACAGGTTAATTCACCCCTCCACTTT. This sequence encodes CASSSSGQVNSPLHF. The V gene is TRBV5-1, the J gene TRBJ1-6; 7 bases are a match to TRBD1. Trimming took 3 bases from V and 6 from J; bases not matched to a gene: 6. The CDR3 sequence is 15 residues long. CDR1 SGHRS and CDR2 YFSETQ come from the germline V gene.

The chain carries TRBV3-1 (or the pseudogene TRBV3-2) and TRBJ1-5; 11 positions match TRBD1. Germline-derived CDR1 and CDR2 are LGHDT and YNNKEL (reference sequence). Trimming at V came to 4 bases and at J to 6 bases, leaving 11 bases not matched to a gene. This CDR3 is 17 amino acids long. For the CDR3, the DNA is TGTGCCAGCAGCCCCTCCAGGACAGGGGGCATCAGTCAGCCCCAGCATTTT. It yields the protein CASSPSRTGGISQPQHF.

The CDR3 protein is CASSRGAQETQYF. DNA of the CDR3: TGTGCCAGCAGTCGGGGGGCCCAAGAGACCCAGTACTTC. V is TRBV6-2 or TRBV6-3 and J is TRBJ2-5; D might be TRBD2 (7 bases). The CDR3 totals 13 residues. V dropped 5 bases and J dropped 1 base, with 8 bases sitting between them. Germline CDR1 MNHEY, CDR2 SVGEGT.

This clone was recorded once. The CDR3 loop is CASFAGTKNEQFF. CDR3 DNA: TGCGCCAGCTTCGCCGGGACTAAAAATGAGCAGTTCTTC. This chain links TRBV10-2 with TRBJ2-1, with 7 positions matching TRBD2. CDR1 is WSHSY and CDR2 is SAAADI in the germline V gene. The V and J ends lost 8 bases and 7 bases, in that order; junction bases with no gene match: 8. The CDR3 is made up of 13 amino acids.

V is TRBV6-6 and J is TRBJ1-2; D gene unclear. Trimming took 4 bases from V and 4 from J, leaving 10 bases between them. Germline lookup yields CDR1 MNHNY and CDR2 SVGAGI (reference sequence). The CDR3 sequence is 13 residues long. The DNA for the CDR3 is TGTGCCAGCAGTTCCATCGCACGCTATGGCTACACCTTC. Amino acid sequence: CASSSIARYGYTF.

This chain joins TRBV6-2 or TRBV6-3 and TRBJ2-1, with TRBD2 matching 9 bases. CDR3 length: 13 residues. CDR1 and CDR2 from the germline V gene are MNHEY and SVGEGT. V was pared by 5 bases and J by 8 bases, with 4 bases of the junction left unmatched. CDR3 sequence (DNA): TGTGCCAGCAGTGATAGGACTAGCGATGAGCAGTTCTTC. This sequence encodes CASSDRTSDEQFF.

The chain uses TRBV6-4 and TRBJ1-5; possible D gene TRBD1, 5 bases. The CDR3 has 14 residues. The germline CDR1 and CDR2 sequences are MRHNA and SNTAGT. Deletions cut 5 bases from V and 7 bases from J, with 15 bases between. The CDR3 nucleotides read TGTGCCAGCAGTCGAGACACGGGGGGGCAGCCCCAGCATTTT. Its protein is CASSRDTGGQPQHF.

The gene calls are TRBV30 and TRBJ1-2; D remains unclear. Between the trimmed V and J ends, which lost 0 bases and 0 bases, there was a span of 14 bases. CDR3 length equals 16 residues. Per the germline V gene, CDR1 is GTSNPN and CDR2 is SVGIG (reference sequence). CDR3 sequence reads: CAWSVSRGLPNYGYTF. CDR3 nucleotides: TGTGCCTGGAGTGTCAGCCGAGGGTTGCCTAACTATGGCTACACCTTC. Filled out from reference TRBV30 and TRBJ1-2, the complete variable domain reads SQTIHQWPATLVQPVGSPLSLECTVEGTSNPNLYWYRQAAGRGLQLLFYSVGIGQISSEVPQNLSASRPQDRQFILSSKKLLLSDSGFYLCAWSVSRGLPNYGYTFGSGTRLTVV.